This is a list of T cell receptor beta chains from one sample in a study of radiotherapy plus CTLA-4 blockade in lung cancer. Clones were sequenced by immunoSEQ multiplex PCR, and TCRdb holds only the in-frame ones, with some missing. Altogether about 49,000 clones are present, 70% to 80% being singletons, with the ten largest covering approximately 12%. The sequencing here drew on peripheral blood, taken from a patient treated with radiotherapy plus ipilimumab. Receptors were obtained from a human donor with non-small cell lung cancer who had stable disease on radiotherapy plus ipilimumab. The CDR3 runs from the conserved cysteine through the conserved F or W.

v_call | cdr3_aa
TRBV9 | CASSGTGGNQPQHF
TRBV27 | CASSLRVTGFEQYF
TRBV7-9 | CASSLVSGGTDTQYF
TRBV5-1 | CASSLVGSEAFF
TRBV9 | CASSCGLAGGNIQYF
TRBV4-2 | CASSQDLRGASYEQYF
TRBV5-4 | CASSHPRGYGYTF
TRBV7-6 | CASSLRDSANNEQFF
TRBV5-6 | CASSWTSSDEQFF
TRBV19 | CASYSGTRGSGELFF
TRBV2 | CASSGTGGNGYTF
TRBV25-1 | CASSEFGAGETQYF
TRBV18 | CASSPPAGTGELFF
TRBV10-3 | CAISETGMIETQYF
TRBV28 | CASSLNSGTPYNEQFF
TRBV29-1 | CSVEGRGPLSDGYTF
TRBV7-9 | CASSQGGGLETQYF
TRBV29-1 | CAGEGNEETQYF
TRBV7-7 | CASSPLSGQGALEQFF
TRBV6-1 | CASIGGLQPYEQYF
TRBV6-1 | CASSEGGNTDTQYF
TRBV10-2 | CASRGDNYEQYF
TRBV7-3 | CASSLSRGMNTEAFF
TRBV6-6 | CASSSPADRANEKLFF
TRBV6-1 | CASSKDLLGTEAFF
TRBV5-1 | CASSLDREAGELFF
TRBV6-5 | CASSPPQGAPYEQYF
TRBV4-3 | CASSQGGGARNNSPLHF
TRBV19 | CASSFTGGNQPQHF